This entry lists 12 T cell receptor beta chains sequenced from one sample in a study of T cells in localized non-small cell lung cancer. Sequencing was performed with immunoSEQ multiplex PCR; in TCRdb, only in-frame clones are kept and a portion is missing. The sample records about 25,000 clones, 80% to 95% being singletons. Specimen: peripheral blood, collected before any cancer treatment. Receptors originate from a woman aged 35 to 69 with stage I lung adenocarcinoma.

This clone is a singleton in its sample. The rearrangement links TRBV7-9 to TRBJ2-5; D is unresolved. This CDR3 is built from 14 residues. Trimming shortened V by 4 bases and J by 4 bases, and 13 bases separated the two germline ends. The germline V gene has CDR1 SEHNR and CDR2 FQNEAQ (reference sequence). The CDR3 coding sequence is TGTGCCAGCAGCTCCTTTGGCGCAATAGAGACCCAGTACTTC. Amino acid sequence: CASSSFGAIETQYF.

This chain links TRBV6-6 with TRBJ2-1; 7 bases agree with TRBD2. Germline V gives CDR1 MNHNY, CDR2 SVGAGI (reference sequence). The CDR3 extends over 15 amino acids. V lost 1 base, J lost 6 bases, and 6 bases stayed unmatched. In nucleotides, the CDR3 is TGTGCCAGCAGTTACTTGTGGGAGGGCCCCAATGAGCAGTTCTTC. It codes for CASSYLWEGPNEQFF.

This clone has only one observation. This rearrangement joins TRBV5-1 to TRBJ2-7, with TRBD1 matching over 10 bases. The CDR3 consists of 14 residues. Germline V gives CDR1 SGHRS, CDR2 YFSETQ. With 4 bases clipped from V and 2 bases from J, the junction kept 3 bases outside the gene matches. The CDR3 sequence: CASSPGTGAYEQYF. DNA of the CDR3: TGCGCCAGCAGCCCCGGGACAGGGGCCTACGAGCAGTACTTC.

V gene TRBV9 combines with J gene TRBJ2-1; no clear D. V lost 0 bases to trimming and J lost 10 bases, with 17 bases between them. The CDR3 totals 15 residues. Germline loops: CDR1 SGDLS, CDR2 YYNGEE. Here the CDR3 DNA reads TGTGCCAGCAGCGTAGGGCCTCTTGCTGGTAAGGAGCAGTTCTTC. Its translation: CASSVGPLAGKEQFF. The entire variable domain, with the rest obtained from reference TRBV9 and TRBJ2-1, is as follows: DSGVTQTPKHLITATGQRVTLRCSPRSGDLSVYWYQQSLDQGLQFLIQYYNGEERAKGNILERFSAQQFPDLHSELNLSSLELGDSALYFCASSVGPLAGKEQFFGPGTRLTVL.

The CDR3 spells CASSLNPGQEYF. The CDR3 region has the DNA TGTGCCAGCAGCTTAAATCCGGGACAGGAGTACTTC. The chain recombines TRBV7-9 with TRBJ2-7, with TRBD1 matching 8 bases. Germline V lookup: CDR1 SEHNR, CDR2 FQNEAQ (reference sequence). The CDR3 sequence is 12 residues long. The V and J ends lost 2 bases and 11 bases, in that order; junction bases with no gene match: 5.

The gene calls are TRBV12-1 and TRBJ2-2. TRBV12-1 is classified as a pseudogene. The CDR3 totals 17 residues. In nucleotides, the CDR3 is TGTGCCAGCAGCTGGGACGGATTCTACGCGAACACCGGGGAGCTGTTTTTT. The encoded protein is CASSWDGFYANTGELFF.

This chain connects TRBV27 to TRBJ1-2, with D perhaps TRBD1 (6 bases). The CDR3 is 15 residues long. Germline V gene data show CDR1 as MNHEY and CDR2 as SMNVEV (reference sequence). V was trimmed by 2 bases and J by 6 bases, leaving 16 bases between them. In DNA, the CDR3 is TGTGCCAGCAGTTTACTGCGCCAGGGGAGGGATGGCTACACCTTC. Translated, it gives CASSLLRQGRDGYTF.

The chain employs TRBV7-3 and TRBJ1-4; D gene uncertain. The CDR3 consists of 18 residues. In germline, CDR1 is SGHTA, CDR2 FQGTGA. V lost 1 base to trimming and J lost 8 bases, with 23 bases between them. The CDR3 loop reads CASSLKLGVLGSGEKLFF. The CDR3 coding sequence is TGTGCCAGCAGCTTAAAACTCGGGGTTTTGGGTAGTGGGGAAAAACTGTTTTTT.

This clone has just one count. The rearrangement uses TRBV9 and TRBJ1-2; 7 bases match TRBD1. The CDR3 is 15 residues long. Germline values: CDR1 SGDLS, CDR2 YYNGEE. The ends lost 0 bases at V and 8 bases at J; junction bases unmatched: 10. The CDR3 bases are TGTGCCAGCAGCGTAGGGCAGGGGGTTTCGGAAGGCTACACCTTC. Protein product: CASSVGQGVSEGYTF.

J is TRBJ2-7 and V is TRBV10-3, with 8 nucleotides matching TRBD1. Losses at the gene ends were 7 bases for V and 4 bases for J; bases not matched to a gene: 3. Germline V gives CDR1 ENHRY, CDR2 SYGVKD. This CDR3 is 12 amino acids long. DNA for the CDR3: TGTGCCATCAACCAGGGGGCGTACGAGCAGTACTTC. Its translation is CAINQGAYEQYF.

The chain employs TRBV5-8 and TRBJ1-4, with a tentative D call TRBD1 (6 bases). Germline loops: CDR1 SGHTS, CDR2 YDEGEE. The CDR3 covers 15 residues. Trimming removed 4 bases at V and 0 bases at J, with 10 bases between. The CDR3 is CASSPGDSTNEKLFF. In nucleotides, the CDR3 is TGTGCCAGCAGCCCAGGGGATTCAACTAATGAAAAACTGTTTTTT.

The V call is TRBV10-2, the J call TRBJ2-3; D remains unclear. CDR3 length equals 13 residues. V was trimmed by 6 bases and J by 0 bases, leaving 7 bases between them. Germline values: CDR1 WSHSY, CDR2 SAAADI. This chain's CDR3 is CASRETSTDTQYF. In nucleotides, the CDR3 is TGCGCCAGCAGAGAGACGAGCACAGATACGCAGTATTTT.